Each of the 27 T cell receptor beta chains below was sequenced from the same sample in a study of control samples from healthy donors and cancer patients. Measured with immunoSEQ multiplex PCR; TCRdb has only the in-frame clones, and not every one. In the table there are around 79,000 clones, over 85% of which are singletons. Sequencing was carried out using PBMCs. These receptors came from a woman in her forties with lung cancer.

The chain combines TRBV7-9 with TRBJ2-5; maybe TRBD2 (6 bases). The length of the CDR3 is 14 residues. CDR1 is SEHNR, CDR2 FQNEAQ, per germline (reference sequence). V lost 3 bases and J 5 bases, leaving 13 bases between the germline ends. CDR3 amino acids: CASSFGGVIETQYF. Here the CDR3 DNA reads TGTGCCAGCAGCTTCGGGGGTGTAATCGAGACCCAGTACTTC.

The rearrangement joins TRBV25-1 to TRBJ2-5, with 8 bases identical to TRBD1. CDR3 size: 14 residues. Losses at the gene ends were 5 bases for V and 2 bases for J; bases not matched to a gene: 4. Germline CDR1 MGHDK, CDR2 SYGVNS. CDR3 region: CASSWTGRQETQYF. The CDR3 bases are TGTGCCAGCAGTTGGACAGGGAGGCAAGAGACCCAGTACTTC.

The chain has TRBV20-1 and TRBJ2-1; either TRBD1 or TRBD2 may fit D (5 bases each). V was clipped by 3 bases and J by 10 bases, with 13 bases between them. This CDR3 region has 12 residues. Per germline, CDR1 DFQATT and CDR2 SNEGSKA (reference sequence). The CDR3 sequence is CSASGGRVEQFF. In DNA form, the CDR3 reads TGCAGTGCTAGTGGGGGTCGGGTCGAGCAGTTCTTC.

This rearrangement joins TRBV21-1 to TRBJ1-5; the table's D call of TRBD1 was not tested on the DNA. TRBV21-1 is described as a pseudogene. This CDR3 is 17 amino acids long. CDR3 DNA: TGTGCCAGCAGCAGAGCGTTCCAGGGGGCTGGTAGTAAGCCCCAGCATTTT. Encoded protein: CASSRAFQGAGSKPQHF.

The chain has TRBV7-9 and TRBJ1-5, with 9 bases that match TRBD1. This CDR3 has 16 amino acids. The V and J ends lost 5 bases and 1 base, in that order; junction bases with no gene match: 6. CDR1 SEHNR and CDR2 FQNEAQ come from the germline V gene (reference sequence). CDR3 DNA sequence: TGTGCCAGCAGCAGAGACAGGGGGAACAGCAATCAGCCCCAGCATTTT. Its translation is CASSRDRGNSNQPQHF.

Notes on this clone: The identical CDR3 is also encoded by other nucleotide sequences in the sample. This chain connects TRBV27 to TRBJ2-3; D uncertain. The V gene lost 5 bases and the J gene lost 1 base, with 7 bases spanning the gap. The CDR3 length is 13 residues. Germline V CDR1 and CDR2: MNHEY, SMNVEV (reference sequence). CDR3 nucleotides: TGTGCCAGCAGTCTCCGGGGCACAGATACGCAGTATTTT. It codes for CASSLRGTDTQYF.

The rearrangement uses TRBV2 and TRBJ2-7; D gene ambiguous. Germline V gene sequence: CDR1 SNHLY, CDR2 FYNNEI. The CDR3 consists of 15 residues. V gave up 4 bases and J gave up 0 bases, with 13 bases separating them. CDR3 sequence reads: CASSGLALSSYEQYF. The CDR3 DNA reads TGTGCCAGCAGTGGTCTCGCCCTAAGCTCCTACGAGCAGTACTTC. The complete variable domain, with remaining parts taken from reference TRBV2 and TRBJ2-7, reads EPEVTQTPSHQVTQMGQEVILRCVPISNHLYFYWYRQILGQKVEFLVSFYNNEISEKSEIFDDQFSVERPDGSNFTLKIRSTKLEDSAMYFCASSGLALSSYEQYFGPGTRLTVT.

The V call is TRBV18, the J call TRBJ1-2, with D possibly matching TRBD1 (6 bases). Trimming pared 0 bases from V and 3 bases from J, leaving 11 bases between. The CDR3 spans 15 residues. Germline V CDR1 and CDR2: KGHSH, LQKENI. CDR3 amino acids: CASSPPGGADYGYTF. CDR3 in DNA: TGTGCCAGCTCACCACCGGGGGGCGCCGACTATGGCTACACCTTC.

The sample holds a few counts of this clone. The V call is TRBV20-1, the J call TRBJ1-1; D uncertain. The CDR3 is 11 amino acids. V gave up 6 bases and J gave up 3 bases, with 8 bases separating them. Germline CDR1 and CDR2: DFQATT and SNEGSKA (reference sequence). CDR3 protein: CSARVDTEAFF. The CDR3 DNA reads TGCAGTGCGAGGGTAGACACTGAAGCTTTCTTT.

V is TRBV2 and J is TRBJ1-1, with 8 bases identical to TRBD1. Germline loops: CDR1 SNHLY, CDR2 FYNNEI. The CDR3 length is 15 residues. V lost 6 bases and J lost 0; bases outside the gene matches: 6. DNA of the CDR3: TGTGCCAGCAGGCCCAGGGGGCCGATGAACACTGAAGCTTTCTTT. It encodes CASRPRGPMNTEAFF. The entire variable domain, with the rest obtained from reference TRBV2 and TRBJ1-1, is as follows: EPEVTQTPSHQVTQMGQEVILRCVPISNHLYFYWYRQILGQKVEFLVSFYNNEISEKSEIFDDQFSVERPDGSNFTLKIRSTKLEDSAMYFCASRPRGPMNTEAFFGQGTRLTVV.

The chain carries TRBV7-2 and TRBJ1-6, with D unresolved. Deletions cut 1 base from V and 5 bases from J, with 9 bases between. There are 15 residues in the CDR3. Germline loops: CDR1 SGHTA, CDR2 FQGNSA. The CDR3 is CASSLVWQNNSPLHF. The CDR3 nucleotides read TGTGCCAGCAGCTTAGTGTGGCAGAATAATTCACCCCTCCACTTT.

The chain is built from TRBV11-2 and TRBJ2-2; TRBD1 is a possible D gene (6 bases). V gave up 10 bases and J gave up 2 bases, with 11 bases separating them. Germline V gene sequence: CDR1 SGHAT, CDR2 FQNNGV. This CDR3 contains 13 residues. CDR3 DNA: TGTGCCACCCAAGGGGGTAACACCGGGGAGCTGTTTTTT. Protein sequence: CATQGGNTGELFF. Full variable domain (outside the CDR3, taken from reference TRBV11-2 and TRBJ2-2): EAGVAQSPRYKIIEKRQSVAFWCNPISGHATLYWYQQILGQGPKLLIQFQNNGVVDDSQLPKDRFSAERLKGVDSTLKIQPAKLEDSAVYLCATQGGNTGELFFGEGSRLTVL.

The rearrangement links TRBV27 to TRBJ2-7, with 8 bases that match TRBD1. Per the germline V gene, CDR1 is MNHEY and CDR2 is SMNVEV (reference sequence). Germline trimming cut 11 bases from V and 9 bases from J; bases unmatched to any gene: 15. The CDR3 is 13 residues long. The CDR3 DNA follows: TGTGCCTCCCGGGCAGGGGGCCCCGGATTGCAGTACTTC. Encoded protein: CASRAGGPGLQYF.

The CDR3 DNA reads TGTGCCAGCAGTCCACAGGGGGCGAACTATGGCTACACCTTC. This gives the protein CASSPQGANYGYTF. The rearrangement uses TRBV28 and TRBJ1-2, with 9 bases aligning to TRBD1. Per germline, CDR1 MDHEN and CDR2 SYDVKM. The CDR3 contains 14 residues. V gave up 5 bases and J gave up 2 bases; unmatched junction bases: 3.

The chain combines TRBV27 with TRBJ2-1; the D call may be TRBD1 or TRBD2 (6 bases each). Germline values: CDR1 MNHEY, CDR2 SMNVEV (reference sequence). V lost 7 bases, J lost 2 bases, and 30 bases lay in between. The CDR3 totals 20 residues. The CDR3, as DNA: TGTGCCAGCACCTATTTAGGCCTCTTCTCCGGGGGCGGTACCTACAATGAGCAGTTCTTC. It encodes CASTYLGLFSGGGTYNEQFF.

The CDR3 nucleotides are TGTGCCAGCAGTTCCGGGGTCCACTATAATTCACCCCTCCACTTT. Translating it yields CASSSGVHYNSPLHF. The chain has TRBV6-5 and TRBJ1-6; D gene uncertain. Germline V gene lookup returns CDR1 MNHEY and CDR2 SVGAGI. The CDR3 loop spans 15 amino acids. V was pared by 4 bases and J by 3 bases, with 10 bases between.

The V and J genes are TRBV7-2 and TRBJ2-1; no definite D call. Trimming cost V 2 bases and J 2 bases, with 7 bases left between them. Germline CDR1 is SGHTA and CDR2 is FQGNSA. The length of the CDR3 is 14 residues. CDR3 sequence: CASSLIGTYNEQFF. The CDR3 coding sequence is TGTGCCAGCAGCTTAATAGGGACCTACAATGAGCAGTTCTTC.

This chain links TRBV7-6 with TRBJ2-7, with TRBD1 identical over 11 bases. Germline loops: CDR1 SGHVS, CDR2 FNYEAQ. The CDR3 length is 17 residues. J gave up 0 bases and V 1 base, and 5 bases lay outside the gene matches. This chain's CDR3 is CASSLELGTGGSYEQYF. CDR3 bases: TGTGCCAGCAGCTTAGAGCTAGGGACAGGGGGCTCCTACGAGCAGTACTTC.

The sample holds one count of this clone. The CDR3 here is CASSHDRNNSPLHF. In DNA, the CDR3 is TGTGCCAGCAGTCACGACCGGAATAATTCACCCCTCCACTTT. The V and J genes are TRBV28 and TRBJ1-6; D ambiguous. CDR3 size: 14 residues. The V and J ends lost 5 bases and 5 bases respectively, with 10 bases between them. CDR1 is MDHEN, CDR2 SYDVKM, per germline.

Worth noting for this clone: The sample contains more than one DNA sequence encoding this CDR3. The V and J genes are TRBV30 and TRBJ1-2; D not certain. CDR1 is GTSNPN, CDR2 SVGIG, per germline (reference sequence). The CDR3 totals 13 residues. V lost 0 bases and J 3 bases, leaving 8 bases between the germline ends. This CDR3 reads CAWSVRPDYGYTF. As DNA, the CDR3 is TGTGCCTGGAGTGTACGTCCGGACTATGGCTACACCTTC.

This rearrangement joins TRBV24-1 to TRBJ1-1; 7 positions agree with TRBD1. V shed 7 bases and J 3 bases; nucleotides not matched to a gene: 7. Germline loops: CDR1 KGHDR, CDR2 SFDVKD. This CDR3 contains 14 residues. The CDR3 region is CATRSHRGDTEAFF. In DNA form, the CDR3 reads TGTGCCACCAGGTCACACAGGGGTGACACTGAAGCTTTCTTT.

This rearrangement joins TRBV9 to TRBJ2-1; D not certain. CDR3 size: 13 residues. In germline, CDR1 is SGDLS, CDR2 YYNGEE. Trimming shortened V by 2 bases and J by 4 bases, and 7 bases separated the two germline ends. CDR3 nucleotide sequence: TGTGCCAGCAGCGTTAACGGTTACAATGAGCAGTTCTTC. This gives the protein CASSVNGYNEQFF. Together with reference TRBV9 and TRBJ2-1, the CDR3 gives the full variable domain: DSGVTQTPKHLITATGQRVTLRCSPRSGDLSVYWYQQSLDQGLQFLIQYYNGEERAKGNILERFSAQQFPDLHSELNLSSLELGDSALYFCASSVNGYNEQFFGPGTRLTVL.

V usage is TRBV6-5 and J usage is TRBJ1-1; D is ambiguous. CDR3 size: 15 residues. Per the germline V gene, CDR1 is MNHEY and CDR2 is SVGAGI. V gave up 8 bases and J gave up 4 bases, with 20 bases separating them. Written as DNA, the CDR3 is TGTGCCAGCCTATCAGGAGGCGGCCTCGCCACTGAAGCTTTCTTT. Translated: CASLSGGGLATEAFF.

V gene TRBV19 combines with J gene TRBJ1-2; 8 bases fit TRBD1. The J segment lost 8 bases and the V segment lost 0 bases, leaving 11 bases of the junction unmatched. Germline V gene lookup returns CDR1 LNHDA and CDR2 SQIVND (reference sequence). The CDR3 loop spans 16 amino acids. The CDR3 spells CASSIEDWTGQEGYTF. The DNA for the CDR3 is TGTGCCAGTAGTATAGAAGATTGGACGGGACAGGAGGGCTACACCTTC.

The rearrangement uses TRBV7-6 and TRBJ1-3; the D is unclear. CDR1 SGHVS and CDR2 FNYEAQ come from the germline V gene. CDR3 length: 14 residues. Trimming left V 8 bases short and J 4 bases short, with 15 bases between. The CDR3 loop is CASSPAGSGNTIYF. The DNA for the CDR3 is TGTGCCAGCTCCCCCGCTGGGTCCGGAAACACCATATATTTT.

CDR3 DNA: TGTGCCAGTAGTACGGGACAGGAAAATTCACCCCTCCACTTT. Encoded protein: CASSTGQENSPLHF. The chain employs TRBV19 and TRBJ1-6; the match to TRBD1 covers 8 bases. The CDR3 has 14 amino acids. Germline V lookup: CDR1 LNHDA, CDR2 SQIVND (reference sequence). The junction had 3 bases not matched to a gene; V was cut back by 4 bases and J by 7 bases.

The V call is TRBV7-9, the J call TRBJ1-5; D remains ambiguous. The V and J ends lost 2 bases and 7 bases respectively, with 9 bases between them. CDR3 length: 13 amino acids. Germline lookup yields CDR1 SEHNR and CDR2 FQNEAQ (reference sequence). CDR3 loop: CASSLMASQPQHF. Here the CDR3 DNA reads TGTGCCAGCAGCTTAATGGCTTCCCAGCCCCAGCATTTT.